The T cell receptor (beta chain) under discussion was sequenced for a study of T-cell reconstitution after alpha-beta-depleted transplantation in children. With 1 base removed from V and 2 bases from J, the gap between germline ends came to 9 bases. CDR1 and CDR2 (germline): DFQATT, SNEGSKA (reference sequence). The CDR3 is 14 amino acids. This clonotype has just a few counts. Molecular barcoding with unique molecular identifiers was used for the TCRbeta library. TCRdb analysed the PCR reads with MiXCR anew, one entry per CDR3 protein. Counted here are some 460,000 distinct CDR3 sequences, 15% to 20% occurring once; the ten biggest clones make up roughly 27%.

The gene calls are TRBV20-1 and TRBJ1-5; D is perhaps TRBD1 (5 bases). The TCR comes from a boy under two years old who had a stem cell transplant for Wiskott-Aldrich syndrome, so the T cells may come from the graft donor. The sample here was PBMCs, mostly from graft donor cells, taken 360 days after TCRalphabeta/CD19-depleted stem cell transplant. The CDR3 DNA follows: TGCAGTGCTAGAGGAGGGGCGGGCAATCAGCCCCAGCATTTT. Translated: CSARGGAGNQPQHF.